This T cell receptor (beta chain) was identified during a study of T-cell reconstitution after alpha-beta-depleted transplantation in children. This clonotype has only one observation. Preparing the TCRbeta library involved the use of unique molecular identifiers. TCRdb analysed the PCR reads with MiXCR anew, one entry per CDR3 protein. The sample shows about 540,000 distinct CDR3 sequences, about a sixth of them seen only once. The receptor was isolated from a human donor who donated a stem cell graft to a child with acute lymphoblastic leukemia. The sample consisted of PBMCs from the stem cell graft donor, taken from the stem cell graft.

The CDR3 sequence: CASSGRSGGSSYNEQFF. The CDR3, as DNA: TGTGCCAGCAGTGGGAGGAGCGGGGGGAGCTCCTACAATGAGCAGTTCTTC. This rearrangement joins TRBV6-1 to TRBJ2-1; 9 nucleotides line up with TRBD2. V was clipped by 4 bases and J by 0 bases; unmatched bases: 7. Germline V lookup: CDR1 MNHNS, CDR2 SASEGT. The CDR3 contains 17 residues.